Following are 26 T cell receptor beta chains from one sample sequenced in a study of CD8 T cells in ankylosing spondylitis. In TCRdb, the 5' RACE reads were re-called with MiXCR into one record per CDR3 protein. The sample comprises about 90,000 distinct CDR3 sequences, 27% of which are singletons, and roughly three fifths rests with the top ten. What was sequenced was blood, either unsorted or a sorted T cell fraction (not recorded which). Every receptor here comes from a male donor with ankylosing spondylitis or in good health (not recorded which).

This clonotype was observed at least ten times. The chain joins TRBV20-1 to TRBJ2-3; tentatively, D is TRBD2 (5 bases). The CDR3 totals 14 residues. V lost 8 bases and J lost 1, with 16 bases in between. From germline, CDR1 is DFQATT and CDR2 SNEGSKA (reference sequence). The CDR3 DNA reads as TGCAGTACACTCCGGGGTCGACGCACAGATACGCAGTATTTT. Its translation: CSTLRGRRTDTQYF.

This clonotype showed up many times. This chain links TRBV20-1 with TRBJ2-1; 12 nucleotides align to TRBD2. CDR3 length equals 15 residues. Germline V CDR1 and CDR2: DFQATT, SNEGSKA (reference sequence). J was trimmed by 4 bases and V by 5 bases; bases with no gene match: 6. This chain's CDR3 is CSAEYGTSGYNEQFF. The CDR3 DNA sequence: TGCAGTGCTGAATACGGGACTAGCGGGTACAATGAGCAGTTCTTC.

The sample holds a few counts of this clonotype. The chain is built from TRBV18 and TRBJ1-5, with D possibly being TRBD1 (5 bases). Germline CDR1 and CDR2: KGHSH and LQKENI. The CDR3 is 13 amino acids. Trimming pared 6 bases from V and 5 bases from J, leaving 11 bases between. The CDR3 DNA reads TGTGCCAGCTCCCGGGGGGGTGATCAGCCCCAGCATTTT. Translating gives CASSRGGDQPQHF.

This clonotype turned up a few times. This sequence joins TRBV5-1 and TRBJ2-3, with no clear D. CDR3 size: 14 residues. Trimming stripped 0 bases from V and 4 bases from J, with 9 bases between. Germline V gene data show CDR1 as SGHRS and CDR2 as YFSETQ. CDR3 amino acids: CASSLVLEADTQYF. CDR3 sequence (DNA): TGCGCCAGCAGCTTGGTGTTAGAGGCAGATACGCAGTATTTT.

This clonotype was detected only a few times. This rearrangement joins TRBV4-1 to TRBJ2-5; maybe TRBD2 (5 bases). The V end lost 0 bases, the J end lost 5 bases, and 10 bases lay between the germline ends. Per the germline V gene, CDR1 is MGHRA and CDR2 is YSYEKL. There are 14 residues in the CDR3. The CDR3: CASSQELVRETQYF. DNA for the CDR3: TGCGCCAGCAGCCAAGAACTAGTCAGGGAGACCCAGTACTTC.

The CDR3 loop is CASSLFGRAGGTEAFF. The CDR3, as DNA: TGTGCCAGCAGTTTATTTGGCAGGGCAGGGGGCACTGAAGCTTTCTTT. The chain is built from TRBV28 and TRBJ1-1; 7 positions agree with TRBD1. V gave up 1 base and J gave up 4 bases; unmatched junction bases: 9. This CDR3 is 16 amino acids long. Germline V lookup: CDR1 MDHEN, CDR2 SYDVKM.

DNA of the CDR3: TGTGCCAGCAGCGAAAAACCGGGACAAGAGGGAGATGAGAATTCACCCCTCCACTTT. Its translation is CASSEKPGQEGDENSPLHF. V gene TRBV9 combines with J gene TRBJ1-6, with a possible D match to TRBD1 (6 bases). The V gene's germline CDR1 is SGDLS and CDR2 YYNGEE. This CDR3 region has 19 residues. V was shortened by 3 bases and J by 7 bases, with 26 bases between the two germline ends.

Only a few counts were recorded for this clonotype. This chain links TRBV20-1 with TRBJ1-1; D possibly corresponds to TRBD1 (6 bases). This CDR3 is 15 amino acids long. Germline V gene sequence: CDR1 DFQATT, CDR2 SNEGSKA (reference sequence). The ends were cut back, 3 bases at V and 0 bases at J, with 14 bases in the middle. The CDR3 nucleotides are TGCAGTGCTAGCCGACAGGATACTTTGAACACTGAAGCTTTCTTT. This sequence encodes CSASRQDTLNTEAFF.

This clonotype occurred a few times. The CDR3 protein is CSVVSIIRVDTEAFF. Written as DNA, the CDR3 is TGCAGCGTTGTATCCATAATTAGGGTGGACACTGAAGCTTTCTTT. This chain connects TRBV29-1 to TRBJ1-1; D is undetermined. V dropped 4 bases and J dropped 3 bases, with 18 bases sitting between them. Germline CDR1 and CDR2: SQVTM and ANQGSEA. This CDR3 comprises 15 residues.

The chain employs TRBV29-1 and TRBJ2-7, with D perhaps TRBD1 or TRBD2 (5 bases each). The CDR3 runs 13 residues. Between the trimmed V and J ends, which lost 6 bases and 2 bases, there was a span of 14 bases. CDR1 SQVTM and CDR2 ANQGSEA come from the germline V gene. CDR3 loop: CSVTWGYAYEQYF. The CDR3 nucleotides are TGCAGCGTGACTTGGGGGTATGCCTACGAGCAGTACTTC.

The CDR3 region has the DNA TGTGCCAGTAGCTCGGGACAGGCTGAACAGCCCCAGCATTTT. Its protein product is CASSSGQAEQPQHF. The rearrangement joins TRBV19 to TRBJ1-5; 8 bases agree with TRBD1. The V and J ends lost 6 bases and 7 bases, in that order; junction bases with no gene match: 8. CDR3 size: 14 residues. CDR1 is LNHDA and CDR2 is SQIVND in the germline V gene (reference sequence).

CDR3 amino acids: CASSPPLGLNTGELFF. The CDR3 DNA follows: TGTGCCAGCTCACCACCTTTAGGGCTGAACACCGGGGAGCTGTTTTTT. The V call is TRBV18, the J call TRBJ2-2; no firm D call. V lost 0 bases and J lost 1, with 9 bases in between. Germline V lookup: CDR1 KGHSH, CDR2 LQKENI. The CDR3 runs to 16 residues. Based on the CDR3 plus reference TRBV18 and TRBJ2-2, the full variable domain is NAGVMQNPRHLVRRRGQEARLRCSPMKGHSHVYWYRQLPEEGLKFMVYLQKENIIDESGMPKERFSAEFPKEGPSILRIQQVVRGDSAAYFCASSPPLGLNTGELFFGEGSRLTVL.

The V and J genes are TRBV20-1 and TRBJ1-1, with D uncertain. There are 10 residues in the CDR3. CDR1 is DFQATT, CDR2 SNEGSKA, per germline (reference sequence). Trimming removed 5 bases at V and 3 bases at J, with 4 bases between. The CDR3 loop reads CSAGDTEAFF. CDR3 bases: TGCAGTGCTGGGGACACTGAAGCTTTCTTT.

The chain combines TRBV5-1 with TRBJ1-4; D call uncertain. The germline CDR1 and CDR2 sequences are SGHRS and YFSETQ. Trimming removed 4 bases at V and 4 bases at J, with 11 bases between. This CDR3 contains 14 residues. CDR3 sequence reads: CASSVDTRNEKLFF. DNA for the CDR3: TGCGCCAGCAGCGTCGACACCCGTAATGAAAAACTGTTTTTT.

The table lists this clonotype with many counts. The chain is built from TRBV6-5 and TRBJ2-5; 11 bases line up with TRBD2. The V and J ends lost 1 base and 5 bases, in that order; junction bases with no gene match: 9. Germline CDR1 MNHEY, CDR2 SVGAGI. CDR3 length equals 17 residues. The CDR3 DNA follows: TGTGCCAGCAGTTACTACGATAGCGGGAGGGCCGATGAGACCCAGTACTTC. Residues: CASSYYDSGRADETQYF.

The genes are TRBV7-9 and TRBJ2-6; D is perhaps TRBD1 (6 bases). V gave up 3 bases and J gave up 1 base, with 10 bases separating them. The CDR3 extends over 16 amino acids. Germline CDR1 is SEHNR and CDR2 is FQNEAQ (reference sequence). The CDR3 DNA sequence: TGTGCCAGCAGCTTCTCAACAGGGTCTGGGGCCAACGTCCTGACTTTC. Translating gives CASSFSTGSGANVLTF.

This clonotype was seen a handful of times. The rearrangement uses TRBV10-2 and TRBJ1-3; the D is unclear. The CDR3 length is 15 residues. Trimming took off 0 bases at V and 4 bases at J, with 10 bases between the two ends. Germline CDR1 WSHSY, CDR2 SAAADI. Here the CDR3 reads CASSESSGSGNTIYF. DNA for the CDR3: TGCGCCAGCAGTGAGTCTTCCGGGTCGGGAAACACCATATATTTT.

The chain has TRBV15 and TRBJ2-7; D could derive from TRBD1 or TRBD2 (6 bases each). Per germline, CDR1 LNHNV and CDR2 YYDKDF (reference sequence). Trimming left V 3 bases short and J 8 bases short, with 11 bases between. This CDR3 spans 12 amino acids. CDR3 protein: CATSSTGRKQYV. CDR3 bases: TGTGCCACCAGCAGCACAGGGAGGAAGCAGTACGTC.

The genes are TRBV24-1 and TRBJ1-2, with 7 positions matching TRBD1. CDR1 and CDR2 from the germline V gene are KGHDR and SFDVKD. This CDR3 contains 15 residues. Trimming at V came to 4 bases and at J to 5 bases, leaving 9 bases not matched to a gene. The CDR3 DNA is TGTGCCACCAGTGACTCTGGGACAGCCGCTTATGGCTACACCTTC. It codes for CATSDSGTAAYGYTF.

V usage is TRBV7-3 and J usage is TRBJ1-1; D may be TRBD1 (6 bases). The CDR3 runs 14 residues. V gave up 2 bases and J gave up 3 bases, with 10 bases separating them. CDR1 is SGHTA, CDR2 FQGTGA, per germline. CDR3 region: CASSLSGADTEAFF. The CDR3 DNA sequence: TGTGCCAGCAGCTTATCGGGGGCGGACACTGAAGCTTTCTTT. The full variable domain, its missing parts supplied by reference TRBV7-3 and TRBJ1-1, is GAGVSQTPSNKVTEKGKYVELRCDPISGHTALYWYRQSLGQGPEFLIYFQGTGAADDSGLPNDRFFAVRPEGSVSTLKIQRTERGDSAVYLCASSLSGADTEAFFGQGTRLTVV.

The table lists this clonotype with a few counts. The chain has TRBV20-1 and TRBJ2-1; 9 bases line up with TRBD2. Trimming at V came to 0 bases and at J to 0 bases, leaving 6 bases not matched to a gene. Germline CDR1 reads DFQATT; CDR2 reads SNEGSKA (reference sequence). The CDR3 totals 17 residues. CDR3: CSARDASGARSYNEQFF. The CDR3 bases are TGCAGTGCTAGAGATGCTAGCGGGGCCCGCTCCTACAATGAGCAGTTCTTC.

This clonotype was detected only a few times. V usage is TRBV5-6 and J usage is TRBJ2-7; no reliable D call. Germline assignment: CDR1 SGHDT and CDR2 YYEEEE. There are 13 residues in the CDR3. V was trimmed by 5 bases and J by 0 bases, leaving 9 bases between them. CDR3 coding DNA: TGTGCCAGCAGTTTTGGTTACTCCTACGAGCAGTACTTC. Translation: CASSFGYSYEQYF.

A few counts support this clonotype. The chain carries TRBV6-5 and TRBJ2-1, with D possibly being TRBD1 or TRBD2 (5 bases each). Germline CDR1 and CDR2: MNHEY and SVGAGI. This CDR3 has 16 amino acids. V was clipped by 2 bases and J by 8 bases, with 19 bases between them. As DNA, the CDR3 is TGTGCCAGCAGTTACGAAGGGGCGACCACCGGGGATGAGCAGTTCTTC. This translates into CASSYEGATTGDEQFF.

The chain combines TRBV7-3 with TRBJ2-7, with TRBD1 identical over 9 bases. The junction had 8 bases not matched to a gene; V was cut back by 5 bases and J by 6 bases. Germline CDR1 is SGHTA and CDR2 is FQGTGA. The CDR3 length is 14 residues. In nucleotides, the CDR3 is TGTGCCAGCAGCCCGACAGGGGGTCCGGGCGAGCAGTACGTC. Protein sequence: CASSPTGGPGEQYV.

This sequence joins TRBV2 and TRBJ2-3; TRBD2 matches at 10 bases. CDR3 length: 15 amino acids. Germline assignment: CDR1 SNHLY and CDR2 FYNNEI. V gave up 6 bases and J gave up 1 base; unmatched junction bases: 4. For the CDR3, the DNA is TGTGCCAGCAGATTCGGACTAGCGGGCACAGATACGCAGTATTTT. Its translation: CASRFGLAGTDTQYF.

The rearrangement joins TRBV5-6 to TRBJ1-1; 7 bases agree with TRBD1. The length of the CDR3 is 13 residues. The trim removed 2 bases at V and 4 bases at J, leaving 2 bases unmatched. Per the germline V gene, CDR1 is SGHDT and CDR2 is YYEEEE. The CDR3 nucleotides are TGTGCCAGCAGCTTCAGGGGGTTCACTGAAGCTTTCTTT. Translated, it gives CASSFRGFTEAFF. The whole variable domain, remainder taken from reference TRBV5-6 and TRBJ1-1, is DAGVTQSPTHLIKTRGQQVTLRCSPKSGHDTVSWYQQALGQGPQFIFQYYEEEERQRGNFPDRFSGHQFPNYSSELNVNALLLGDSALYLCASSFRGFTEAFFGQGTRLTVV.